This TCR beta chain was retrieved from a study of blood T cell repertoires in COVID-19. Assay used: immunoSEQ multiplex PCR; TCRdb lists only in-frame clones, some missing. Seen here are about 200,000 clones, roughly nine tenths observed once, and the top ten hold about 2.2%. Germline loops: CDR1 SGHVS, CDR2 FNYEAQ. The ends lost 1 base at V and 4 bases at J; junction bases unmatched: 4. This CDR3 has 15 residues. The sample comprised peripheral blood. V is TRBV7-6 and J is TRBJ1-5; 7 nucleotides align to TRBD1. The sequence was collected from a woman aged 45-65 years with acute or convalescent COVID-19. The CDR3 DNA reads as TGTGCCAGCAGCTTAGGGGACAGCGGAAATCAGCCCCAGCATTTT. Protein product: CASSLGDSGNQPQHF.